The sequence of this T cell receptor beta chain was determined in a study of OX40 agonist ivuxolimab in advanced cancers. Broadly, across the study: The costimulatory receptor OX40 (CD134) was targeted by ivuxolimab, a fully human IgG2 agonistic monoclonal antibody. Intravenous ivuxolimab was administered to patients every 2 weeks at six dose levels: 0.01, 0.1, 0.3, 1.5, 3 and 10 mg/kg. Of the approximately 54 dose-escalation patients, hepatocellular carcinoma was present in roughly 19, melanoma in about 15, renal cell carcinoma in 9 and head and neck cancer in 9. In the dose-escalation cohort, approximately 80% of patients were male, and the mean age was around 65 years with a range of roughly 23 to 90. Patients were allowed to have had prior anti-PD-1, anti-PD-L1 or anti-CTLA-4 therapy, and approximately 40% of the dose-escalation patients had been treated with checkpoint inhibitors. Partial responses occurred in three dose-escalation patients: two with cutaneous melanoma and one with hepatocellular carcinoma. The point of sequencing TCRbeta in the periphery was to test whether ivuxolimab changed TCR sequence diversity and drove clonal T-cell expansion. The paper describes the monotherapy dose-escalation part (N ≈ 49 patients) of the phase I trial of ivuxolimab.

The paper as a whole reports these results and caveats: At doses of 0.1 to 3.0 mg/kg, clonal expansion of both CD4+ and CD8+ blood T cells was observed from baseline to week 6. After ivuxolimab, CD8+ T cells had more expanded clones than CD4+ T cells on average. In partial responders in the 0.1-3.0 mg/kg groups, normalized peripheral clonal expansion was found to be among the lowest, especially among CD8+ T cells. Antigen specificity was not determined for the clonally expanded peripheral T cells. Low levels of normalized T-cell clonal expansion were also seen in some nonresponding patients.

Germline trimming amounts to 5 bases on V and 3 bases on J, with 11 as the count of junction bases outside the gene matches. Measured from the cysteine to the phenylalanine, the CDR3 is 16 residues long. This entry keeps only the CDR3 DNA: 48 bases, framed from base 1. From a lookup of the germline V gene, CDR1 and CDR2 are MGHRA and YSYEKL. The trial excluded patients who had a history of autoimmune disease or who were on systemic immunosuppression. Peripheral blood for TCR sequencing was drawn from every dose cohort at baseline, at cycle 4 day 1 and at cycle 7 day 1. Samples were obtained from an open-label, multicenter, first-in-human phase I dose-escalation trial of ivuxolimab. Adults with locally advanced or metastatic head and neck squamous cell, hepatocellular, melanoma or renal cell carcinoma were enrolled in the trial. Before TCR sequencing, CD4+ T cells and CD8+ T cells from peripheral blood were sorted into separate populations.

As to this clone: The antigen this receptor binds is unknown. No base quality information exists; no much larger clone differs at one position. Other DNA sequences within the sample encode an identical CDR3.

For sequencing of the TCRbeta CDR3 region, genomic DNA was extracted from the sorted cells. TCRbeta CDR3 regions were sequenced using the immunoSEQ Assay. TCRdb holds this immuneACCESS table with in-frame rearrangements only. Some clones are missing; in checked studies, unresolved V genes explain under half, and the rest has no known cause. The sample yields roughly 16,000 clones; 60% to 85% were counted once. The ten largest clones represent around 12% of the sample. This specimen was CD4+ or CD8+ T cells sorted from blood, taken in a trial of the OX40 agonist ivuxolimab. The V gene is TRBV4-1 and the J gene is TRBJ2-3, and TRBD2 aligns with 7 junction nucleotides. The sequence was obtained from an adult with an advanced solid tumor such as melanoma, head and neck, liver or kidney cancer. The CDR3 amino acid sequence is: CASSTRAGTITDTQYF. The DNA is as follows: TGCGCCAGCAGCACCAGAGCGGGAACAATTACAGATACGCAGTATTTT.